This TCR beta chain was retrieved from a study of blood T cell repertoires in COVID-19. Study context: Sample material is recorded as cDNA or gDNA derived from T cells, B-cell-depleted T cells, or PBMCs.

Produced via immunoSEQ multiplex PCR; TCRdb's table is partial and in-frame only. The sample carries fewer than 30,000 clones, 65% to 90% recorded once. The CDR3 runs to 14 residues. V was cut by 4 bases and J by 2 bases, with 12 bases left in between. Germline-derived CDR1 and CDR2 are LNHDA and SQIVND (reference sequence). The sequenced sample consisted of peripheral blood. The chain links TRBV19 to TRBJ2-7; maybe TRBD1 (5 bases). The receptor was derived from a human donor in a cohort sampled during active COVID-19. CDR3 region: CASSTRTPPYEQYF. DNA for the CDR3: TGTGCCAGTAGTACTCGGACACCTCCCTACGAGCAGTACTTC.